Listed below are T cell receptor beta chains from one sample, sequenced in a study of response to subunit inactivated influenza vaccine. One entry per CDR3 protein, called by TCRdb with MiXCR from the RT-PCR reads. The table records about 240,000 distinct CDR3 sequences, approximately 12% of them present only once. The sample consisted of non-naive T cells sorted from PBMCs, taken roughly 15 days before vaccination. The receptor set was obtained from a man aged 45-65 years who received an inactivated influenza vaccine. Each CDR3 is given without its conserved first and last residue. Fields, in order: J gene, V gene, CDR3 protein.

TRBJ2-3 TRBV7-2 ASSLGLLDTQY
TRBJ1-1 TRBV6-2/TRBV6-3 ASRLYAQDRGMNTEAF
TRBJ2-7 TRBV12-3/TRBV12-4 ASSLPRRRKEQY
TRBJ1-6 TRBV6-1 ASSEARGLSPLH
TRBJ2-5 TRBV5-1 ASSLAQGQETQY
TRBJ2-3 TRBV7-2 ASSLRQGQTDTQY
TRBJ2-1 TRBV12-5 ASGSSLLSYNEQF
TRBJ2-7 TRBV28 ASSFSLAGGPSYEQY
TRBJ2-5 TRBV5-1 ASSFGGTQETQY
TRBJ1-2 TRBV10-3 AIMGPGNYGYT
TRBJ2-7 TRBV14 ASSPSGQGFNEQY
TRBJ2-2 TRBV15 ATSREVTGELF
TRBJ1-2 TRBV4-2 ARSPGIGNYGYT
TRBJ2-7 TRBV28 ASSTGGGSYEQY
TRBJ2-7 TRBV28 ASSFRVAYEQY
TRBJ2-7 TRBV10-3 AISESLHEQY
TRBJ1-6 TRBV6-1 ASWTGDYNSPLH
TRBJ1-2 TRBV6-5 AVGDFQRTGYT
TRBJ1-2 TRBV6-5 ASSSQREHREGYT
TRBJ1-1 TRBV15 ATSKWGTEAF
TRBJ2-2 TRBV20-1 SANGQGRTGELF
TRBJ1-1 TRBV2 ASITGFLGLDTEAF
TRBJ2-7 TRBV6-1 ASALRRSLYEQY
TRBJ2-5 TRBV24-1 ATSDASVTGQETQY
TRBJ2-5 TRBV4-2 ASSQGTIAGGQETQY
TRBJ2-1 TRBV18 ASSPPPGGIYEQF
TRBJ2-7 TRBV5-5 ASSDRDRGPYEQY
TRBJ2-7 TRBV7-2 ASSTGGQGTYEQY
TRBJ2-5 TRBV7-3 ASSPGPKREGPETQY
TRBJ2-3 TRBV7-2 ASSTHRTATDTQY
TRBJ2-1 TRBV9 ASSSSQGSYNEQF
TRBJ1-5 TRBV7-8 ASTLAFNQPQH
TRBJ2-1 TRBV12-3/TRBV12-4 ATRTGGEQF